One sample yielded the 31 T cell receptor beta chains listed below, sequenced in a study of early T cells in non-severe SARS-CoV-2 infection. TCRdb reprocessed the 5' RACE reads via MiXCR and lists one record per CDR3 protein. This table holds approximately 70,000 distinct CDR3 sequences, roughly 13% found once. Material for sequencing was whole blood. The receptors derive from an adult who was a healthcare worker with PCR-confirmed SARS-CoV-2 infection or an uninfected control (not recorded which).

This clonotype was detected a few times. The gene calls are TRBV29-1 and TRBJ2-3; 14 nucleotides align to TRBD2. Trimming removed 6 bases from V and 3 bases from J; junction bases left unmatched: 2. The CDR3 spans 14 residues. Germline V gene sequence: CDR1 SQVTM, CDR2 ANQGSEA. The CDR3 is CSVGTSGGTDTQYF. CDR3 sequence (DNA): TGCAGCGTCGGGACTAGCGGGGGAACAGATACGCAGTATTTT.

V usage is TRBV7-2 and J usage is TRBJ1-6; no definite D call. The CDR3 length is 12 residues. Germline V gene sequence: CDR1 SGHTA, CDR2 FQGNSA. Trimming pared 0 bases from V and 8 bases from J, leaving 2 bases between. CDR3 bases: TGTGCCAGCAGCTTAGCTGATTCACCCCTCCACTTT. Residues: CASSLADSPLHF.

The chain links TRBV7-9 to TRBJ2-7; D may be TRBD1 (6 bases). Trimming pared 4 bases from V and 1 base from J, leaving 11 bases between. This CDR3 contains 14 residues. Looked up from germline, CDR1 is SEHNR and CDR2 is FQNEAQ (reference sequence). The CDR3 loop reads CASSSQGKSYEQYF. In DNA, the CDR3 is TGTGCCAGCAGCTCCCAGGGGAAATCCTACGAGCAGTACTTC.

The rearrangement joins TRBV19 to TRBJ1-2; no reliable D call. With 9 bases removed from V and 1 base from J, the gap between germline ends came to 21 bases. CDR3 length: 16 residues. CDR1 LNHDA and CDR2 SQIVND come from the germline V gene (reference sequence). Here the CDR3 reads CASAPSYNRGNYGYTF. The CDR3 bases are TGTGCCAGCGCGCCGTCGTACAACCGTGGTAACTATGGCTACACCTTC.

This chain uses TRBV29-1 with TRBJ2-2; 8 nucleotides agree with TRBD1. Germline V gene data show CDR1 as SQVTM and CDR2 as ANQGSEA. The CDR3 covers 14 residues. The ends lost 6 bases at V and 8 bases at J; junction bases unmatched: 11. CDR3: CSVGQAGFLGELFF. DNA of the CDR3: TGCAGCGTGGGACAGGCGGGGTTTTTGGGGGAGCTGTTTTTT.

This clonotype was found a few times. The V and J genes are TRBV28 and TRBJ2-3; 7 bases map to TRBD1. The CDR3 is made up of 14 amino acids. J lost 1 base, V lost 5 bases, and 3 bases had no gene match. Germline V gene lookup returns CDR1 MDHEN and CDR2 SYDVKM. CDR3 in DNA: TGTGCCAGCAGTAGGGACAGTCGCACAGATACGCAGTATTTT. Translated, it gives CASSRDSRTDTQYF.

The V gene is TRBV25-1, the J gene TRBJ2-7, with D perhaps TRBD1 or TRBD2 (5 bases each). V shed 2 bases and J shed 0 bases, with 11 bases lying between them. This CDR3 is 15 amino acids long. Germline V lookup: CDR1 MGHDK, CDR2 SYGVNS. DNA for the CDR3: TGTGCCAGCAGTGAAGGGACGGCGAGCTCCTACGAGCAGTACTTC. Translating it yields CASSEGTASSYEQYF.

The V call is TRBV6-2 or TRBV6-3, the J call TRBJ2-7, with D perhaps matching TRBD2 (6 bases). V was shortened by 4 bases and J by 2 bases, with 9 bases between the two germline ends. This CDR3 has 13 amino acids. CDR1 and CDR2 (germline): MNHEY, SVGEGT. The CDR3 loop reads CASSFSGAYEQYF. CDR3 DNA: TGTGCCAGCAGTTTCTCGGGGGCCTACGAGCAGTACTTC.

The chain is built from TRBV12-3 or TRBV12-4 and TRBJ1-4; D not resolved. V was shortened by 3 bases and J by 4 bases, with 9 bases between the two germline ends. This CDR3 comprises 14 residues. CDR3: CASSLSAFNEKLFF. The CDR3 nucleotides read TGTGCCAGCAGTTTGTCGGCCTTTAATGAAAAACTGTTTTTT.

CDR3 nucleotide sequence: TGTGCCAGCAGTTCTCGGTCCTATAATTCACCCCTCCACTTT. As protein: CASSSRSYNSPLHF. V is TRBV28 and J is TRBJ1-6; D remains ambiguous. The CDR3 loop spans 14 amino acids. V was shortened by 4 bases and J by 1 base, with 5 bases between the two germline ends. Germline CDR1 MDHEN, CDR2 SYDVKM.

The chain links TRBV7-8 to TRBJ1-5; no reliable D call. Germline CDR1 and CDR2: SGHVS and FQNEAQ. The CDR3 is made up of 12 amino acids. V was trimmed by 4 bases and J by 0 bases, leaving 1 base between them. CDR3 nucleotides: TGTGCCAGCAGCTATAGCAATCAGCCCCAGCATTTT. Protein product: CASSYSNQPQHF.

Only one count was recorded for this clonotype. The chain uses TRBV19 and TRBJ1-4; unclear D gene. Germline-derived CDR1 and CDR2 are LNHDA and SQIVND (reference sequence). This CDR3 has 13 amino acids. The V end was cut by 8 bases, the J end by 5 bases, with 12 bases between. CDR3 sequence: CASSETVNEKLFF. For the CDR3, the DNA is TGTGCCAGTTCCGAGACGGTGAATGAAAAACTGTTTTTT.

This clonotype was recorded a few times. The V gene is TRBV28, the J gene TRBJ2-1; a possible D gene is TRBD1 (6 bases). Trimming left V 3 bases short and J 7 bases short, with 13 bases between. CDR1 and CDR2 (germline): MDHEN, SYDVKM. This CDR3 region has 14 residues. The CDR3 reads CASSFDRKGNEQFF. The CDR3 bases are TGTGCCAGCAGTTTCGACAGGAAGGGGAATGAGCAGTTCTTC.

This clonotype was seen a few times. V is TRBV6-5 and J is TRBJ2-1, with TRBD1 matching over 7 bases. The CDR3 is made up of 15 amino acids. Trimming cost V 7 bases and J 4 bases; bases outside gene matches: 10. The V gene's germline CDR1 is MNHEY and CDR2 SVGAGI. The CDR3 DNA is TGTGCCAGCACCCCCAGGGGGTACGAGTACAATGAGCAGTTCTTC. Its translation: CASTPRGYEYNEQFF.

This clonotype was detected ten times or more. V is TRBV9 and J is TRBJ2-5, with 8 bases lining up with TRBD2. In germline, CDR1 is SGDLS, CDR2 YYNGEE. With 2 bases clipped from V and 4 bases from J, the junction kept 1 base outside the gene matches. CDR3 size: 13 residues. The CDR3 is CASSVTSGETQYF. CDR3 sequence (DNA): TGTGCCAGCAGCGTCACTAGCGGAGAGACCCAGTACTTC.

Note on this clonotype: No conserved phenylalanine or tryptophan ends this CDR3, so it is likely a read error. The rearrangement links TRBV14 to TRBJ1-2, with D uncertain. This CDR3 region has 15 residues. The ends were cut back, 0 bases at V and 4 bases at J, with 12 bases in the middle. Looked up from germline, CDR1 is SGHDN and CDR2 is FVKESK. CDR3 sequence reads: CASSQDLVGGYGYTL. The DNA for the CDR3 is TGTGCCAGCAGCCAAGATTTGGTCGGTGGCTATGGCTACACCCTC.

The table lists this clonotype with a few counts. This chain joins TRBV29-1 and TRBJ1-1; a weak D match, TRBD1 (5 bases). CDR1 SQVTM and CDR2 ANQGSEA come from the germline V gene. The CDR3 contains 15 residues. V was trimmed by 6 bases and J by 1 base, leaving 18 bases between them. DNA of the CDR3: TGCAGCGTGTCCTCCCCAGGGCTCCGGAACACTGAAGCTTTCTTT. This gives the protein CSVSSPGLRNTEAFF.

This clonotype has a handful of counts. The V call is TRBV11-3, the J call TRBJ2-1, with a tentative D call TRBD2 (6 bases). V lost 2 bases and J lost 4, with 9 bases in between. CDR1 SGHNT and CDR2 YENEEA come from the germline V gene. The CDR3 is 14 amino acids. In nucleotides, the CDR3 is TGTGCCAGCAGCTTATCCGGGGGATACAATGAGCAGTTCTTC. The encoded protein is CASSLSGGYNEQFF.

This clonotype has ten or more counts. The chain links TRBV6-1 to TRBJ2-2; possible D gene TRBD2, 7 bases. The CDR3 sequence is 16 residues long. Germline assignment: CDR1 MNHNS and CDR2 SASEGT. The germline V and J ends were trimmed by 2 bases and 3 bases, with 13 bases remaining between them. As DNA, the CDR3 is TGTGCCAGCAGTGAATTCGCGGGGGCTGACACCGGGGAGCTGTTTTTT. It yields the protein CASSEFAGADTGELFF.

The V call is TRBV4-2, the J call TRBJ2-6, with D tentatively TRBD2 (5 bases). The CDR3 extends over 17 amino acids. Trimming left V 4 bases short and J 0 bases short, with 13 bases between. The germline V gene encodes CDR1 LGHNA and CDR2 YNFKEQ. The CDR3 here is CASSLGLENSGANVLTF. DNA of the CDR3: TGTGCCAGCAGCCTCGGACTGGAAAACTCTGGGGCCAACGTCCTGACTTTC.

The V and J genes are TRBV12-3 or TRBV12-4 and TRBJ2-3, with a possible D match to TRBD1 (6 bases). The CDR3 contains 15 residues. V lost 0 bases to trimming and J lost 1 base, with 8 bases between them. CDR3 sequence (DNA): TGTGCCAGCAGTTTAGCGGGGGCAGGCACAGATACGCAGTATTTT. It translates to CASSLAGAGTDTQYF.

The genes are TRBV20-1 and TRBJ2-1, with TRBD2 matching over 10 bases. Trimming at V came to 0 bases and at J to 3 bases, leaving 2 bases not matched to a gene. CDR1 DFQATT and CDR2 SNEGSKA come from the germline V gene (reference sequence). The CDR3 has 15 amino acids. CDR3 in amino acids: CSAREWTSGYNEQFF. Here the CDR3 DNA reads TGCAGTGCTAGAGAGTGGACTAGCGGCTACAATGAGCAGTTCTTC.

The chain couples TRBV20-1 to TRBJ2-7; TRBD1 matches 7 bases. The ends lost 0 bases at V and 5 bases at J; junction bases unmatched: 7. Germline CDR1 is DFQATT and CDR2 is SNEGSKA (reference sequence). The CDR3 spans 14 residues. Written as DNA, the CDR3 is TGCAGTGCTAGAGATGGGGGACAGCCGCACGAGCAGTACTTC. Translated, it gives CSARDGGQPHEQYF.

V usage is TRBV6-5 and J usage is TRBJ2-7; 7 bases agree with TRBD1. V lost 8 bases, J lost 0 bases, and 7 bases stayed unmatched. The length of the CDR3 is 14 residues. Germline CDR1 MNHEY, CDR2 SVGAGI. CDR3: CASQQGTNSYEQYF. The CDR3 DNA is TGTGCCAGCCAACAGGGGACGAACTCCTACGAGCAGTACTTC.

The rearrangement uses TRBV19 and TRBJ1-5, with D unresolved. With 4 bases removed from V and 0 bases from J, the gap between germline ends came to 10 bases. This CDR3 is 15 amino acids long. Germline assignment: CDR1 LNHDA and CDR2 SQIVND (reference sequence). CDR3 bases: TGTGCCAGTAGTAAGGAAATTAATAGCAATCAGCCCCAGCATTTT. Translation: CASSKEINSNQPQHF.

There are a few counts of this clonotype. The CDR3 DNA reads TGCAGTGCTAGCCCCCCAGGAGGGATGGGGGGCTACACCTTC. Protein sequence: CSASPPGGMGGYTF. The J gene is TRBJ1-2, the V gene TRBV20-1; no clear D. CDR1 and CDR2 from the germline V gene are DFQATT and SNEGSKA (reference sequence). The CDR3 contains 14 residues. V was cut by 3 bases and J by 8 bases, with 19 bases left in between.

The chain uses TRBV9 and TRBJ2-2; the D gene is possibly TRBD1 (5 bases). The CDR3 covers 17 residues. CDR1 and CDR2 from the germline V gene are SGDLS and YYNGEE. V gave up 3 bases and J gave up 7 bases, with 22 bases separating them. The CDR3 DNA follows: TGTGCCAGCAGCGCTACCGGACACTCCACACCCGGCGGGGAGCTGTTTTTT. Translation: CASSATGHSTPGGELFF.

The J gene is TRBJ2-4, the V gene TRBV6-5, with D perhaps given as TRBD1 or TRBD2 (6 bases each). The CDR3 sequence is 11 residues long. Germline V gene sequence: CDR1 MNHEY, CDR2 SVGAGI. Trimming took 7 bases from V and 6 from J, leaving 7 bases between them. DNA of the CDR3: TGTGCCAGCAAGGGGGGAAACATTCAGTACTTC. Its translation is CASKGGNIQYF.

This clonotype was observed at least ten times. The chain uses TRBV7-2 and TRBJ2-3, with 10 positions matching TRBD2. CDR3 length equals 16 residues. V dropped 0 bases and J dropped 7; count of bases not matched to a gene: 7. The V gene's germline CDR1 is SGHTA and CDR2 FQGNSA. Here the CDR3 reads CASSLAHLAGVNTQYF. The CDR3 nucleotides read TGTGCCAGCAGCTTAGCGCATCTAGCGGGGGTAAATACGCAGTATTTT.

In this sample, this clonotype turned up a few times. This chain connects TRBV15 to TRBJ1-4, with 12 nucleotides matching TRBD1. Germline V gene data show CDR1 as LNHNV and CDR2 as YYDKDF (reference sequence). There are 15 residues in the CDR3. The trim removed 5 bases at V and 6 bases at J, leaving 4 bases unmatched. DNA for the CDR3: TGTGCCACCAGCGGCCGGGACAGGGGGCATGAAAAACTGTTTTTT. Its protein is CATSGRDRGHEKLFF.

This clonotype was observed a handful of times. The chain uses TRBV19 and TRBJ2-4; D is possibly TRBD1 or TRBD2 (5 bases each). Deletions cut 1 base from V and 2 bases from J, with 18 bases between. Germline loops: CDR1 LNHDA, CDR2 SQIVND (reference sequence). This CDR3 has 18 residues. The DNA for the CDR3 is TGTGCCAGTAGTATAGTTACCGGGACCTCCTCCTCCAAAAACATTCAGTACTTC. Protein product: CASSIVTGTSSSKNIQYF. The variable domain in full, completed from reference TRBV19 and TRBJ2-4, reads DGGITQSPKYLFRKEGQNVTLSCEQNLNHDAMYWYRQDPGQGLRLIYYSQIVNDFQKGDIAEGYSVSREKKESFPLTVTSAQKNPTAFYLCASSIVTGTSSSKNIQYFGAGTRLSVL.